This T cell receptor (beta chain) emerged from a study of shared clonotypes between healthy human individuals. Study-wide results and limits: Memory subsets generally showed lower estimated richness than naive subsets.

Cells designated naive CD8 were CD45RO-negative and were positively selected for CCR7, with terminally differentiated effector memory CD45RA+ cells excluded. All donors were healthy HIV-negative adults lacking recent acute infections or vaccinations. As to this clone: Its antigen is as yet unknown.

The CDR3 covers 16 residues. Germline loops: CDR1 SGDLS, CDR2 YYNGEE. The V gene lost 0 bases and the J gene lost 5 bases, with 15 bases spanning the gap. Here immunoSEQ multiplex PCR was the method, and the copy in TCRdb shows in-frame clones only, minus some. The table includes roughly 2.1 million clones, about 93% detected once. The sequence derives from a man aged 18 to 29 in good health. Some clones in this sample may be carry-over from other donors' samples. V gene TRBV9 combines with J gene TRBJ2-1; D possibly uses TRBD1 or TRBD2 (6 bases each). The sequenced sample consisted of naive CD8+ T cells from PBMCs. The CDR3 spells CASSVAGTGGNNEQFF. The CDR3 DNA reads as TGTGCCAGCAGCGTAGCGGGGACCGGGGGCAACAATGAGCAGTTCTTC.